These 27 T cell receptor beta chains originate from one sample sequenced in a study of blood T cell repertoires in COVID-19. The data were produced by immunoSEQ multiplex PCR, yet TCRdb's version contains in-frame clones alone and is incomplete. The sample has over 100,000 clones, 75% to 90% seen once. Material for sequencing was peripheral blood. These receptors were taken from a human donor in a cohort sampled during active COVID-19.

The chain uses TRBV29-1 and TRBJ2-5, with TRBD1 identical over 10 bases. Germline V CDR1 and CDR2: SQVTM, ANQGSEA. V shed 4 bases, J shed 1 base, and the junction held 6 bases outside the gene matches. This CDR3 spans 15 amino acids. CDR3 DNA: TGCAGCGTTGTCGGGGACAGGGGCTTCCAAGAGACCCAGTACTTC. The encoded protein is CSVVGDRGFQETQYF.

This clone was seen a few times. V gene TRBV25-1 combines with J gene TRBJ2-7, with a weak D call TRBD2 (6 bases). This CDR3 contains 13 residues. Germline CDR1 reads MGHDK; CDR2 reads SYGVNS. V gave up 2 bases and J gave up 4 bases, with 9 bases separating them. The CDR3 loop reads CASSENAGYEQYF. CDR3 sequence (DNA): TGTGCCAGCAGTGAAAATGCGGGGTACGAGCAGTACTTC.

The chain is built from TRBV7-2 and TRBJ2-1; maybe TRBD1 (6 bases). With 4 bases removed from V and 7 bases from J, the gap between germline ends came to 14 bases. CDR1 and CDR2 from the germline V gene are SGHTA and FQGNSA. The CDR3 runs to 14 residues. The CDR3 coding sequence is TGTGCCAGCAGCTCCCCGGCCAGGGGTAATGAGCAGTTCTTC. It is translated as CASSSPARGNEQFF.

The chain combines TRBV7-9 with TRBJ2-7, with D possibly being TRBD1 (5 bases). The germline V and J ends were trimmed by 5 bases and 4 bases, with 15 bases remaining between them. Per germline, CDR1 SEHNR and CDR2 FQNEAQ (reference sequence). CDR3 length: 14 amino acids. The CDR3 is CASSPGRAVYEQYF. As DNA, the CDR3 is TGTGCCAGCAGCCCAGGCAGGGCGGTATACGAGCAGTACTTC.

V and J are TRBV7-8 and TRBJ1-1; tentatively, D is TRBD1 (5 bases). With 1 base removed from V and 4 bases from J, the gap between germline ends came to 16 bases. This CDR3 is 16 amino acids long. Looked up from germline, CDR1 is SGHVS and CDR2 is FQNEAQ. CDR3 amino acids: CASSLEKGRVFTEAFF. CDR3 bases: TGTGCCAGCAGCTTAGAGAAAGGCAGGGTTTTCACTGAAGCTTTCTTT.

This chain uses TRBV7-9 with TRBJ2-7; 7 bases agree with TRBD1. CDR1 and CDR2 (germline): SEHNR, FQNEAQ (reference sequence). The CDR3 has 14 residues. The J segment lost 9 bases and the V segment lost 7 bases, leaving 15 bases of the junction unmatched. In nucleotides, the CDR3 is TGTGCCAGCAACGTGCAGGGGGTTGTGAGCGGGCAGTACTTC. Translation gives CASNVQGVVSGQYF.

This sequence joins TRBV28 and TRBJ2-1, with 8 bases that match TRBD1. The CDR3 length is 15 residues. Germline CDR1 MDHEN, CDR2 SYDVKM. V lost 7 bases, J lost 6 bases, and 11 bases stayed unmatched. CDR3 bases: TGTGCCAGCACCCCCCTCCGGGACAGGTCCAATGAGCAGTTCTTC. Translation gives CASTPLRDRSNEQFF. The variable domain in full, completed from reference TRBV28 and TRBJ2-1, reads DVKVTQSSRYLVKRTGEKVFLECVQDMDHENMFWYRQDPGLGLRLIYFSYDVKMKEKGDIPEGYSVSREKKERFSLILESASTNQTSMYLCASTPLRDRSNEQFFGPGTRLTVL.

The chain couples TRBV7-9 to TRBJ2-1; D not certain. The length of the CDR3 is 12 residues. The germline CDR1 and CDR2 sequences are SEHNR and FQNEAQ (reference sequence). With 4 bases removed from V and 4 bases from J, the gap between germline ends came to 5 bases. The CDR3 DNA sequence: TGTGCCAGCAGCTCAATTTACAATGAGCAGTTCTTC. It specifies CASSSIYNEQFF.

The chain uses TRBV10-2 and TRBJ1-1, with D possibly matching TRBD1 (6 bases). CDR3 length: 11 residues. Trimming left V 4 bases short and J 14 bases short, with 14 bases between. CDR1 is WSHSY, CDR2 SAAADI, per germline. This CDR3 is CASSAGSDRFF. Written as DNA, the CDR3 is TGCGCCAGCAGTGCAGGTTCCGACAGGTTCTTT.

The gene calls are TRBV9 and TRBJ2-3; D not certain. Per germline, CDR1 SGDLS and CDR2 YYNGEE. The CDR3 is 12 amino acids. The V gene lost 3 bases and the J gene lost 5 bases, with 7 bases spanning the gap. The CDR3 sequence: CASSALLDTQYF. In nucleotides, the CDR3 is TGTGCCAGCAGCGCCCTATTAGATACGCAGTATTTT.

CDR3 bases: TGTGCCAGCAGCTTCAGGGGGCAACAGCCCCAGCATTTT. Its translation is CASSFRGQQPQHF. The V gene is TRBV7-9, the J gene TRBJ1-5; TRBD1 agrees at 8 bases. This CDR3 is 13 amino acids long. The ends lost 3 bases at V and 7 bases at J; junction bases unmatched: 2. Germline V gives CDR1 SEHNR, CDR2 FQNEAQ (reference sequence).

J is TRBJ1-2 and V is TRBV5-4; D possibly corresponds to TRBD1 (6 bases). In germline, CDR1 is SGHNT, CDR2 YYREEE (reference sequence). The V and J ends lost 3 bases and 2 bases respectively, with 11 bases between them. The CDR3 is 14 residues long. CDR3 DNA: TGTGCCAGCAGCTGGGCCCAGGGGAACTATGGCTACACCTTC. This gives the protein CASSWAQGNYGYTF.

V is TRBV28 and J is TRBJ2-6; tentative D call: TRBD1 (6 bases). The CDR3 is 15 residues long. V lost 5 bases and J 2 bases, leaving 10 bases between the germline ends. Per the germline V gene, CDR1 is MDHEN and CDR2 is SYDVKM. DNA of the CDR3: TGTGCCAGCAGTGCGAACAGGGCTGGGGCCAACGTCCTGACTTTC. Translated, it gives CASSANRAGANVLTF.

The genes are TRBV19 and TRBJ1-2; 8 nucleotides line up with TRBD1. Germline values: CDR1 LNHDA, CDR2 SQIVND (reference sequence). This CDR3 has 13 residues. Trimming took 4 bases from V and 2 from J; bases not matched to a gene: 0. The CDR3 nucleotides are TGTGCCAGTAGTAGGGACAGGAACTATGGCTACACCTTC. This encodes CASSRDRNYGYTF.

The V gene is TRBV2, the J gene TRBJ2-2; D unclear. With 6 bases removed from V and 1 base from J, the gap between germline ends came to 9 bases. Germline assignment: CDR1 SNHLY and CDR2 FYNNEI. The CDR3 is made up of 14 amino acids. The CDR3: CASRLTMNTGELFF. The CDR3 DNA is TGTGCCAGCAGGCTTACTATGAACACCGGGGAGCTGTTTTTT.

On this clone itself: Distinct nucleotide sequences in the sample also encode this CDR3. The V and J genes are TRBV5-1 and TRBJ2-5, with TRBD2 identical over 10 bases. Germline V gives CDR1 SGHRS, CDR2 YFSETQ. The J segment lost 1 base and the V segment lost 0 bases, leaving 3 bases of the junction unmatched. This CDR3 contains 16 residues. CDR3 region: CASSLAPSGGQETQYF. The CDR3 DNA follows: TGCGCCAGCAGCTTGGCGCCTAGCGGGGGCCAAGAGACCCAGTACTTC.

CDR3 region: CASSLSGRTAYNEQFF. DNA of the CDR3: TGTGCCAGCAGCCTTAGCGGGAGGACTGCCTACAATGAGCAGTTCTTC. The V and J genes are TRBV7-2 and TRBJ2-1, with 10 bases fitting TRBD2. With V trimmed by 5 bases and J by 2 bases, 6 bases remained unmatched. Germline V gene lookup returns CDR1 SGHTA and CDR2 FQGNSA. The CDR3 is made up of 16 amino acids.

This rearrangement joins TRBV24-1 to TRBJ2-1; the match to TRBD2 covers 12 bases. The germline CDR1 and CDR2 sequences are KGHDR and SFDVKD. The J segment lost 15 bases and the V segment lost 4 bases, leaving 27 bases of the junction unmatched. The CDR3 length is 20 residues. The CDR3 loop is CATSDTTGNTQGLAGSRRFF. The CDR3 nucleotides are TGTGCCACCAGTGACACGACGGGGAACACACAGGGACTAGCGGGCTCCCGTCGGTTCTTC.

In this sample, this clone turned up a few times. The chain employs TRBV7-2 and TRBJ1-2, with D possibly matching TRBD1 (5 bases). Germline V gene sequence: CDR1 SGHTA, CDR2 FQGNSA. Trimming removed 6 bases from V and 6 bases from J, with 17 bases in between. This CDR3 has 14 amino acids. In nucleotides, the CDR3 is TGTGCCAGCAGACCTGACACGCCAGGGAATGGCTACACCTTC. Translating gives CASRPDTPGNGYTF. The full variable domain, with the rest looked up from reference TRBV7-2 and TRBJ1-2, is GAGVSQSPSNKVTEKGKDVELRCDPISGHTALYWYRQSLGQGLEFLIYFQGNSAPDKSGLPSDRFSAERTGGSVSTLTIQRTQQEDSAVYLCASRPDTPGNGYTFGSGTRLTVV.

In nucleotides, the CDR3 is TGTGCCAGTACCCGGACAGGGGATAGCAATCAGCCCCAGCATTTT. As protein: CASTRTGDSNQPQHF. The chain has TRBV19 and TRBJ1-5; the match to TRBD1 covers 9 bases. With 7 bases clipped from V and 0 bases from J, the junction kept 4 bases outside the gene matches. The CDR3 loop spans 15 amino acids. Per the germline V gene, CDR1 is LNHDA and CDR2 is SQIVND (reference sequence).

This chain connects TRBV6-2 or TRBV6-3 to TRBJ1-5; 8 positions agree with TRBD1. CDR1 is MNHEY, CDR2 SVGEGT, per germline. CDR3 length: 16 amino acids. Trimming cost V 6 bases and J 2 bases; bases outside gene matches: 9. The CDR3 loop is CASSSYRGSGNQPQHF. The CDR3 DNA sequence: TGTGCCAGCAGCTCTTACAGGGGGTCGGGCAATCAGCCCCAGCATTTT.

V usage is TRBV28 and J usage is TRBJ1-2, with TRBD1 as a possible D gene (6 bases). CDR1 and CDR2 (germline): MDHEN, SYDVKM. Trimming took 2 bases from V and 8 from J, leaving 12 bases between them. This CDR3 comprises 13 residues. CDR3 loop: CASSLTGGQGYTF. CDR3 nucleotide sequence: TGTGCCAGCAGTTTAACGGGGGGCCAGGGCTACACCTTC.

This clone occurred once. The J gene is TRBJ2-2, the V gene TRBV3-1 (or the pseudogene TRBV3-2); 8 nucleotides agree with TRBD2. Trimming removed 4 bases from V and 0 bases from J; junction bases left unmatched: 7. This CDR3 comprises 17 residues. Germline values: CDR1 LGHDT, CDR2 YNNKEL (reference sequence). DNA of the CDR3: TGTGCCAGCAGCCCTTATTCGGGACTAGCGAACACCGGGGAGCTGTTTTTT. Translation: CASSPYSGLANTGELFF.

The CDR3 DNA sequence: TGTGCCAGCAGCGTTACAGACTATGGCTACACCTTC. It specifies CASSVTDYGYTF. The gene calls are TRBV5-6 and TRBJ1-2; no clear D. The germline V and J ends were trimmed by 4 bases and 3 bases, with 7 bases remaining between them. Germline CDR1 is SGHDT and CDR2 is YYEEEE. This CDR3 is built from 12 residues.

The CDR3 nucleotides read TGTGCCAGCAGCTTAGTTGGGAAGGGGACCGGGGAGCTGTTTTTT. As protein: CASSLVGKGTGELFF. The chain is built from TRBV11-3 and TRBJ2-2; TRBD1 might be the D (5 bases). Trimming shortened V by 1 base and J by 5 bases, and 11 bases separated the two germline ends. This CDR3 has 15 residues. Looked up from germline, CDR1 is SGHNT and CDR2 is YENEEA.

J is TRBJ1-1 and V is TRBV3-1 (or the pseudogene TRBV3-2), with TRBD1 identical over 8 bases. Per germline, CDR1 LGHDT and CDR2 YNNKEL (reference sequence). The V and J ends lost 4 bases and 4 bases, in that order; junction bases with no gene match: 5. The CDR3 runs to 14 residues. Here the CDR3 reads CASSPPTGVTEAFF. The CDR3 DNA follows: TGTGCCAGCAGCCCCCCGACAGGGGTCACTGAAGCTTTCTTT.

The V call is TRBV6-2 or TRBV6-3, the J call TRBJ2-1, with 16 bases identical to TRBD2. J was trimmed by 8 bases and V by 5 bases; bases with no gene match: 9. The germline gives CDR1 MNHEY, CDR2 SVGEGT. This CDR3 is built from 17 residues. The CDR3 sequence: CASSRPGLAGGGDEQFF. The CDR3 DNA sequence: TGTGCCAGCAGTCGCCCGGGACTAGCGGGAGGGGGTGATGAGCAGTTCTTC.